Presented here are 7 T cell receptor beta chains from one specimen sequenced in a study of TIL therapy for anti-PD-1-resistant metastatic lung cancer. The immunoSEQ assay was v3. Libraries were prepared by immunoSEQ multiplex PCR; TCRdb keeps only in-frame clonotypes and omits some of them. The table lists 45,000 to 75,000 clones, under 75% of them singletons. The time point was: pre-treatment sample, taken before nivolumab and TIL therapy. The specimen was blood, collected at baseline. These receptors came from a person between 30 and 80 years old with non-small cell lung cancer.

V is TRBV2 and J is TRBJ2-1, with TRBD1 identical over 8 bases. Germline V gene lookup returns CDR1 SNHLY and CDR2 FYNNEI. The CDR3 length is 15 residues. Trimming cost V 6 bases and J 4 bases; bases outside gene matches: 8. CDR3 nucleotides: TGTGCCAGCAGCGTGGGACAGGTACTTTACAATGAGCAGTTCTTC. Translated: CASSVGQVLYNEQFF.

This sequence joins TRBV11-2 and TRBJ2-7; no clear D gene. Trimming stripped 3 bases from V and 1 base from J, with 10 bases between. The CDR3 runs 14 residues. CDR1 and CDR2 from the germline V gene are SGHAT and FQNNGV. The CDR3 region has the DNA TGTGCCAGCAGCTTCACGGTTTTGTCCTACGAGCAGTACTTC. This gives the protein CASSFTVLSYEQYF.

The chain uses TRBV5-6 and TRBJ2-3; D might be TRBD1 (6 bases). CDR3 length: 15 residues. Germline V gives CDR1 SGHDT, CDR2 YYEEEE. V lost 6 bases, J lost 2 bases, and 16 bases lay in between. The CDR3 region is CASTIYRDNTDTQYF. The CDR3 nucleotides read TGTGCCAGCACGATCTACCGGGACAACACAGATACGCAGTATTTT.

This clone was picked up a small number of times. Written as DNA, the CDR3 is TGTGCCAGCAGCCCAGGGCCTAGGAACACTGAAGCTTTCTTT. As protein: CASSPGPRNTEAFF. The chain recombines TRBV7-3 with TRBJ1-1; D possibly corresponds to TRBD1 (5 bases). V was shortened by 5 bases and J by 1 base, with 11 bases between the two germline ends. The CDR3 runs to 14 residues. Germline assignment: CDR1 SGHTA and CDR2 FQGTGA.

The table lists this clone with a count of one. This chain connects TRBV5-1 to TRBJ2-1, with D possibly matching TRBD2 (5 bases). Between the trimmed V and J ends, which lost 0 bases and 2 bases, there was a span of 9 bases. Germline lookup yields CDR1 SGHRS and CDR2 YFSETQ. The CDR3 consists of 15 residues. CDR3 amino acids: CASSLVASPYNEQFF. The DNA of the CDR3 is TGCGCCAGCAGCTTGGTTGCTAGCCCCTACAATGAGCAGTTCTTC.

The rearrangement uses TRBV4-1 and TRBJ2-2; 8 nucleotides align to TRBD1. Germline values: CDR1 MGHRA, CDR2 YSYEKL. V shed 4 bases, J shed 4 bases, and the junction held 5 bases outside the gene matches. This CDR3 has 15 residues. The DNA for the CDR3 is TGCGCCAGCAGCCGAGGACAGGGCTTCACCGGGGAGCTGTTTTTT. It specifies CASSRGQGFTGELFF.

The rearrangement joins TRBV5-1 to TRBJ2-2, with TRBD1 matching 7 bases. The length of the CDR3 is 14 residues. Per the germline V gene, CDR1 is SGHRS and CDR2 is YFSETQ. The V and J ends lost 4 bases and 6 bases, in that order; junction bases with no gene match: 6. The CDR3 here is CASSLLGTAGELFF. The CDR3 coding sequence is TGCGCCAGCAGCCTATTAGGGACAGCCGGGGAGCTGTTTTTT.